These 20 T cell receptor beta chains came from one sample sequenced in a study of OX40 agonist ivuxolimab in advanced cancers. Using immunoSEQ multiplex PCR, the repertoire was profiled, and TCRdb retains in-frame clones only, with some absent. The sample comprises 40,000 or so clones, roughly 91% of which are singletons, and approximately 0.51% rests with the top ten. This material consisted of CD4+ or CD8+ T cells sorted from blood, taken in a trial of the OX40 agonist ivuxolimab. These receptor sequences come from an adult with an advanced solid tumor such as melanoma, head and neck, liver or kidney cancer.

The chain links TRBV7-2 to TRBJ2-7; TRBD1 matches at 7 bases. After removal of 2 bases from V and 6 bases from J, the junction contained 7 bases not matched to a gene. Germline lookup yields CDR1 SGHTA and CDR2 FQGNSA. The CDR3 covers 14 residues. The DNA for the CDR3 is TGTGCCAGCAGCTTATGGGGTGACAGGGTCGAGCAGTACTTC. Protein sequence: CASSLWGDRVEQYF.

The gene calls are TRBV7-2 and TRBJ2-5; D call uncertain. Trimming pared 5 bases from V and 5 bases from J, leaving 6 bases between. The CDR3 has 11 amino acids. CDR1 and CDR2 (germline): SGHTA, FQGNSA. The CDR3 DNA reads as TGTGCCAGCAGCCCCCGCGAGACCCAGTACTTC. This encodes CASSPRETQYF.

V gene TRBV7-2 combines with J gene TRBJ1-3, with D unclear. V was clipped by 5 bases and J by 4 bases, with 15 bases between them. The CDR3 has 15 amino acids. CDR1 is SGHTA and CDR2 is FQGNSA in the germline V gene. CDR3 residues: CASSALSVPGNTIYF. The CDR3 DNA is TGTGCCAGCAGCGCCCTATCGGTGCCGGGAAACACCATATATTTT.

V usage is TRBV9 and J usage is TRBJ2-6; 7 bases align to TRBD1. With 3 bases clipped from V and 1 base from J, the junction kept 7 bases outside the gene matches. The CDR3 length is 17 residues. Germline V gene sequence: CDR1 SGDLS, CDR2 YYNGEE. In DNA form, the CDR3 reads TGTGCCAGCAGCGCCCGGGACAGTCGGTCTGGGGCCAACGTCCTGACTTTC. Residues: CASSARDSRSGANVLTF.

The chain is built from TRBV19 and TRBJ1-6, with 7 bases fitting TRBD1. Germline V gene data show CDR1 as LNHDA and CDR2 as SQIVND (reference sequence). V lost 5 bases, J lost 8 bases, and 6 bases stayed unmatched. The CDR3 has 14 amino acids. The chain's CDR3 is CASSGRTGDSPLHF. For the CDR3, the DNA is TGTGCCAGTAGTGGACGGACAGGTGATTCACCCCTCCACTTT.

This chain joins TRBV5-1 and TRBJ1-1, with TRBD1 matching 8 bases. CDR1 is SGHRS, CDR2 YFSETQ, per germline. The V gene end was trimmed by 0 bases and the J gene end by 6 bases; junction bases not matched to a gene: 10. CDR3 length equals 16 residues. Here the CDR3 DNA reads TGCGCCAGCAGCTTGGTTACCTCAGGGGGCTCGGCTGAAGCTTTCTTT. Protein: CASSLVTSGGSAEAFF.

This clone occurred once. The chain joins TRBV5-1 to TRBJ2-3, with D perhaps matching TRBD1 or TRBD2 (5 bases each). Trimming pared 3 bases from V and 0 bases from J, leaving 17 bases between. This CDR3 is 17 amino acids long. From germline, CDR1 is SGHRS and CDR2 YFSETQ. CDR3 coding DNA: TGCGCCAGCAGCTCGGGTGGTCGGTGGGGGAGCACAGATACGCAGTATTTT. As protein: CASSSGGRWGSTDTQYF.

The chain combines TRBV5-4 with TRBJ2-5; D is perhaps TRBD1 or TRBD2 (6 bases each). V dropped 4 bases and J dropped 4 bases, with 17 bases sitting between them. This CDR3 has 15 residues. Germline V gene sequence: CDR1 SGHNT, CDR2 YYREEE (reference sequence). CDR3 sequence: CASSPVGGGTETQYF. The CDR3 DNA follows: TGTGCCAGCAGCCCAGTGGGGGGCGGGACAGAGACCCAGTACTTC.

This clone appeared once. This chain links TRBV9 with TRBJ2-2, with D possibly TRBD1 on 5 matching bases. V lost 4 bases and J 6 bases, leaving 13 bases between the germline ends. This CDR3 is built from 14 residues. CDR1 is SGDLS, CDR2 YYNGEE, per germline. DNA of the CDR3: TGTGCCAGCAGCTCGGACCAGGGTCCCGGGGAGCTGTTTTTT. It translates to CASSSDQGPGELFF.

CDR3 sequence: CASSPPRRKTYEQYF. CDR3 DNA: TGCGCCAGCAGCCCCCCCCGACGGAAAACCTACGAGCAGTACTTC. The genes are TRBV5-1 and TRBJ2-7; D is ambiguous. Trimming pared 4 bases from V and 2 bases from J, leaving 16 bases between. The germline CDR1 and CDR2 sequences are SGHRS and YFSETQ. The CDR3 runs to 15 residues.

The rearrangement joins TRBV29-1 to TRBJ1-2; no clear D gene. This CDR3 has 12 amino acids. The germline gives CDR1 SQVTM, CDR2 ANQGSEA. CDR3 sequence reads: CTVKPINYGYTF. DNA of the CDR3: TGCACCGTAAAGCCTATTAACTATGGCTACACCTTC. Variable domain in full (rest from reference TRBV29-1 and TRBJ1-2): SAVISQKPSRDICQRGTSLTIQCQVDSQVTMMFWYRQQPGQSLTLIATANQGSEATYESGFVIDKFPISRPNLTFSTLTVSNMSPEDSSIYLCTVKPINYGYTFGSGTRLTVV.

This clone was observed a single time. The CDR3 reads CASSQGVGTDGYTF. The DNA for the CDR3 is TGTGCCAGCAGCCAGGGGGTGGGGACGGATGGCTACACCTTC. The chain is built from TRBV5-5 and TRBJ1-2, with 7 bases fitting TRBD1. Trimming took 4 bases from V and 6 from J; bases not matched to a gene: 9. This CDR3 has 14 amino acids. Germline V gene sequence: CDR1 SGHKS, CDR2 YYEKEE (reference sequence).

This chain joins TRBV6-1 and TRBJ2-7, with D hard to call. Trimming took off 2 bases at V and 0 bases at J, with 14 bases between the two ends. The CDR3 has 16 residues. Germline values: CDR1 MNHNS, CDR2 SASEGT. The DNA of the CDR3 is TGTGCCAGCAGTGAACTCTCGTCCGAGAGCTCCTACGAGCAGTACTTC. Amino acids: CASSELSSESSYEQYF.

This sequence joins TRBV5-1 and TRBJ2-1, with a weak D call TRBD2 (7 bases). The CDR3 loop spans 14 amino acids. The ends were cut back, 0 bases at V and 9 bases at J, with 13 bases in the middle. The V gene's germline CDR1 is SGHRS and CDR2 YFSETQ. CDR3 in DNA: TGCGCCAGCAGCTTGGCCGCGGGGGCCAGTGAGCAGTTCTTC. Translating it yields CASSLAAGASEQFF.

V and J are TRBV5-6 and TRBJ1-4; D might be TRBD1 (5 bases). Per the germline V gene, CDR1 is SGHDT and CDR2 is YYEEEE. The CDR3 loop spans 14 amino acids. The V end was cut by 2 bases, the J end by 0 bases, with 5 bases between. In nucleotides, the CDR3 is TGTGCCAGCAGCTTCAGGGCAACTAATGAAAAACTGTTTTTT. This gives the protein CASSFRATNEKLFF.

The J gene is TRBJ2-1, the V gene TRBV7-9; the D gene is possibly TRBD1 (6 bases). This CDR3 comprises 14 residues. Germline assignment: CDR1 SEHNR and CDR2 FQNEAQ (reference sequence). The V gene lost 1 base and the J gene lost 4 bases, with 8 bases spanning the gap. CDR3 sequence reads: CASSLGQVYNEQFF. CDR3 in DNA: TGTGCCAGCAGCTTAGGACAGGTTTACAATGAGCAGTTCTTC.

The chain links TRBV4-1 to TRBJ2-3; TRBD2 matches at 12 bases. Germline CDR1 is MGHRA and CDR2 is YSYEKL. V lost 4 bases to trimming and J lost 2 bases; unmatched junction nucleotides: 4. CDR3 length: 16 residues. CDR3 nucleotide sequence: TGCGCCAGCAGCCCCCGACTAGCGGGGGTCACAGATACGCAGTATTTT. The encoded protein is CASSPRLAGVTDTQYF.

The chain recombines TRBV7-9 with TRBJ1-4; 10 bases agree with TRBD1. The CDR3 is 15 residues long. CDR1 and CDR2 (germline): SEHNR, FQNEAQ (reference sequence). V shed 5 bases, J shed 6 bases, and the junction held 6 bases outside the gene matches. CDR3: CASSRTGTGDEKLFF. The CDR3 coding sequence is TGTGCCAGCAGCCGGACCGGGACAGGGGATGAAAAACTGTTTTTT.

This chain joins TRBV6-5 and TRBJ1-2, with D unresolved. V lost 9 bases and J lost 5, with 10 bases in between. Looked up from germline, CDR1 is MNHEY and CDR2 is SVGAGI. The CDR3 consists of 11 residues. CDR3 coding DNA: TGTGCCAGACACGCCGCATATGGCTACACCTTC. As protein: CARHAAYGYTF.

This rearrangement joins TRBV14 to TRBJ2-7; no reliable D call. The CDR3 has 12 amino acids. Germline-derived CDR1 and CDR2 are SGHDN and FVKESK. Trimming pared 1 base from V and 3 bases from J, leaving 4 bases between. The CDR3 reads CASSQASYEQYF. DNA of the CDR3: TGTGCCAGCAGCCAAGCCAGCTACGAGCAGTACTTC.